This TCR beta chain derives from a study of PD-L1 blockade in urothelial cancer. The wider study: Patients' prior chemotherapy regimens numbered 0 to 3. After treatment start, blood was analyzed at 3 weeks (second dose) and at 6 weeks.

Time point given: pretreatment peripheral blood. There are 15 residues in the CDR3. V gave up 8 bases and J gave up 2 bases; unmatched junction bases: 5. The germline V gene has CDR1 MNHNS and CDR2 SASEGT. Sequencing used immunoSEQ multiplex PCR; TCRdb keeps in-frame clones, though not all of them. The sample includes roughly 120,000 clones, approximately 84% of them seen just once. This specimen was PBMCs, taken around atezolizumab (anti-PD-L1) treatment. The TCR comes from a man aged 50 or older with urothelial cancer. The chain uses TRBV6-1 and TRBJ2-5; TRBD2 aligns across 13 bases. The CDR3 region has the DNA TGTGCCAGCGGGAAACTAGCGGGAGGGCAAGAGACCCAGTACTTC. Translated: CASGKLAGGQETQYF.